Included here is one TCR beta chain sequence, with context. The data derive from a study of blood T cell repertoires in COVID-19. Clones were read by immunoSEQ multiplex PCR, and TCRdb kept only the in-frame ones, dropping some. The sample has about 62,000 clones; roughly 90% are singletons. Unmatched junction bases numbered 7, after V lost 3 bases and J lost 4 bases. CDR3 length: 15 amino acids. The germline V gene encodes CDR1 KGHSH and CDR2 LQKENI. This receptor was identified in a woman older than 75 with acute or convalescent COVID-19. V gene TRBV18 combines with J gene TRBJ2-7; 9 positions agree with TRBD1. Sequences were obtained from peripheral blood. This CDR3 is CASSPPGQGMYEQYF. CDR3 nucleotide sequence: TGTGCCAGCTCACCCCCGGGACAGGGTATGTACGAGCAGTACTTC. Variable domain in full (rest from reference TRBV18 and TRBJ2-7): NAGVMQNPRHLVRRRGQEARLRCSPMKGHSHVYWYRQLPEEGLKFMVYLQKENIIDESGMPKERFSAEFPKEGPSILRIQQVVRGDSAAYFCASSPPGQGMYEQYFGPGTRLTVT.